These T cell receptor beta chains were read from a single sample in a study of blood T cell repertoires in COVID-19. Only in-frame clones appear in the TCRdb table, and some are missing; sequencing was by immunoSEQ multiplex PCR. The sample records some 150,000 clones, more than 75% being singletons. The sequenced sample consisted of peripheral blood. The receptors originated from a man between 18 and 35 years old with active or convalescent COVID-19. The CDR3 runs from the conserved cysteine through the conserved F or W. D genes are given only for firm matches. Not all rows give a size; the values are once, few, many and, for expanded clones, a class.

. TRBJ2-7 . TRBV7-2 TGTGCCAGCAGCTTGACAGGTCTCCCAGTTAAAACCTACGAGCAGTACTTC CASSLTGLPVKTYEQYF
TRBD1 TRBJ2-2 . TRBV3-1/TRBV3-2 TGTGCCAGCAGCCTGGCCCCCGGGACAGGGACCGGGGAGCTGTTTTTT CASSLAPGTGTGELFF
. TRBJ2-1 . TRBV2 TGTGCCAGCAGCCCCCCCGAGTCCTTTTACAATGAGCAGTTCTTC CASSPPESFYNEQFF
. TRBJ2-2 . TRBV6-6 TGTGCCAGCGCGGGACTTCACAAGAACACCGGGGAGCTGTTTTTT CASAGLHKNTGELFF
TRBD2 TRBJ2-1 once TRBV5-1 TGCGCCAGCAGCTTAGGCCTGACTAGCGGGGGAGGTGAGCAGTTCTTC CASSLGLTSGGGEQFF
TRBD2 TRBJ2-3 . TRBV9 TGTGCCAGCAGCCCCAGACTAGCGGGAGCAGATACGCAGTATTTT CASSPRLAGADTQYF
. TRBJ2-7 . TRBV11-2 TGTGCCAGCAGCTTATTAAGAGGCCATGACTCCTACGAGCAGTACTTC CASSLLRGHDSYEQYF
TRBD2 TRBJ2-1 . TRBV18 TGTGCCAGCTCACCACCGGTCACTAGCGTTGTATACAATGAGCAGTTCTTC CASSPPVTSVVYNEQFF
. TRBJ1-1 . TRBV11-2 TGTGCCAGCAGCTTATCGTGGGGGGAGGACACTGAAGCTTTCTTT CASSLSWGEDTEAFF
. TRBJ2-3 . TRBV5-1 TGCGCCAGCAGCTTGGAGGGGACATCCACAGATACGCAGTATTTT CASSLEGTSTDTQYF